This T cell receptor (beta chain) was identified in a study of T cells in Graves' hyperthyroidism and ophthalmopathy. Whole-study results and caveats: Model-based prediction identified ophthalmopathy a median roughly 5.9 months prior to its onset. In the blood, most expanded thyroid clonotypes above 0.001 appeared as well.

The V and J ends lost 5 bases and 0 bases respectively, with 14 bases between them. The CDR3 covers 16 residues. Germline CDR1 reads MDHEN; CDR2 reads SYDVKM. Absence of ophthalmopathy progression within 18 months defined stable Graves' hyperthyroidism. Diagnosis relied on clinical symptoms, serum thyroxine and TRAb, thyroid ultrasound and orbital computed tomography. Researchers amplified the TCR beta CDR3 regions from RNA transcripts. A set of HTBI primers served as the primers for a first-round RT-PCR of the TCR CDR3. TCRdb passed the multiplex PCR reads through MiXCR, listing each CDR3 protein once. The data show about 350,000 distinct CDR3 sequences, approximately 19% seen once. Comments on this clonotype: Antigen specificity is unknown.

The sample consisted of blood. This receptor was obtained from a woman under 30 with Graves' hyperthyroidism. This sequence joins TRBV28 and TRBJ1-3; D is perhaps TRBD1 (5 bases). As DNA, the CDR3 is TGTGCCAGCAGTCCTCCCCAGGGTTTCTCTGGAAACACCATATATTTT. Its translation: CASSPPQGFSGNTIYF.